This paragraph reports one TCR beta chain. The junction had 7 bases not matched to a gene; V was cut back by 5 bases and J by 4 bases. Germline V gene data show CDR1 as ENHRY and CDR2 as SYGVKD. This CDR3 comprises 16 residues. These data belong to a study of blood T cell repertoires in COVID-19. The table came from immunoSEQ multiplex PCR; TCRdb's copy has only in-frame clones and leaves some out. The table records approximately 220,000 clones, roughly 80% of them present only once. Participants spanned ages about 18 to 100 years and resided in roughly 22 US areas. Input material: PBMCs or T cells enriched from blood (not recorded which). This chain joins TRBV10-3 and TRBJ2-1, with 11 bases matching TRBD1. This TCR came from a woman in her 40s with acute COVID-19. The CDR3 sequence is CAISTRTGGSYNEQFF. The CDR3, as DNA: TGTGCCATCAGTACGCGGACAGGGGGCAGTTACAATGAGCAGTTCTTC.